The clone carrying this T cell receptor beta chain was detected many times. The data are from a study of lung T cells in sarcoidosis with Löfgren's syndrome. TCRdb called the reads again in MiXCR, with one record for every CDR3 protein. The table shows 50,000 to 65,000 distinct CDR3 sequences, with around 20% occurring only once. The sample comprised CD4+ T cells from PBMCs. The TCR comes from a human donor with sarcoidosis (Löfgren's syndrome or another form), or a control subject (not recorded which).

In DNA, the CDR3 is TGTGCCAGCAGACTCGGGACAGGGGGCTTCGAGCAGCCCCAGCATTTT. Translated, it gives CASRLGTGGFEQPQHF. The V and J genes are TRBV28 and TRBJ1-5; 12 bases fit TRBD1. The length of the CDR3 is 16 residues. V was pared by 6 bases and J by 7 bases, with 10 bases of the junction left unmatched. From germline, CDR1 is MDHEN and CDR2 SYDVKM. The full variable domain, its missing parts supplied by reference TRBV28 and TRBJ1-5, is DVKVTQSSRYLVKRTGEKVFLECVQDMDHENMFWYRQDPGLGLRLIYFSYDVKMKEKGDIPEGYSVSREKKERFSLILESASTNQTSMYLCASRLGTGGFEQPQHFGDGTRLSIL.